This T cell receptor beta chain stems from a study of T cells in Graves' hyperthyroidism and ophthalmopathy. As for the study in general: Peripheral blood samples were taken at initial diagnosis, prior to any treatment.

TCR beta CDR3 sequences were amplified from RNA transcripts. A set of HTBI primers served as the primers for a first-round RT-PCR of the TCR CDR3. In TCRdb, the multiplex PCR reads were re-called with MiXCR into one record per CDR3 protein. The data show approximately 620,000 distinct CDR3 sequences, 15% to 20% seen once. This clonotype was picked up a small number of times. Antigen unknown. Whole-study findings and limits: Most clonotypes that expanded in the thyroid above 0.001 also showed up in blood. Ophthalmopathy onset followed model prediction by a median about six months.

The study based diagnoses on clinical symptoms, serum thyroxine and TRAb, thyroid ultrasound and orbital computed tomography. V gave up 1 base and J gave up 1 base; unmatched junction bases: 7. The CDR3 loop spans 17 amino acids. Looked up from germline, CDR1 is SGHTA and CDR2 is FQGNSA. This sequence originates from a middle-aged woman with Graves' ophthalmopathy. The genes are TRBV7-2 and TRBJ1-1; TRBD1 matches 9 bases. Sample: blood. CDR3 sequence reads: CASSLVGTGYGNTEAFF. CDR3 bases: TGTGCCAGCAGCTTAGTTGGGACAGGGTATGGGAACACTGAAGCTTTCTTT.